The TCR beta chain described here comes from a study of identical twins. TCRdb processed the 5' RACE reads anew with MiXCR; each CDR3 protein has one entry. There are roughly 770,000 distinct CDR3 sequences in the sample; about 20% occur only once, and roughly 14% lies in the top ten. The CDR3 has 16 residues. CDR1 is SEHNR, CDR2 FQNEAQ, per germline (reference sequence). V lost 4 bases and J lost 7; bases outside the gene matches: 9. Whole-study results and caveats: Models predicted less out-of-frame TCR alpha sharing in monozygotic twins than was found.

Note on this clonotype: Its antigen is unknown.

This sample also appeared in a second study, on T cells expressing NK-cell markers. From that paper: Among the experiments, several used an anti-gamma-delta TCR antibody to restrict sorting to alpha-beta TCR T cells.

Sequenced material: PBMCs. This TCR derives from a woman under 30 in good health. The chain uses TRBV7-9 and TRBJ2-1; 11 bases align to TRBD2. The CDR3 spells CASSSGTSGGGNEQFF. In DNA, the CDR3 is TGTGCCAGCAGCTCTGGGACTAGCGGAGGGGGGAATGAGCAGTTCTTC.